One and the same sample provided the 23 T cell receptor beta chains below, sequenced in a study of tumor and adjacent non-tumor tissue in lung cancer. The library came from three nested PCR rounds adapted from ARM-PCR protocols. MiXCR was run by TCRdb on the multiplex PCR reads, yielding one entry per CDR3 protein. The profile shows some 97,000 distinct CDR3 sequences, approximately 65% of them singletons. RNA was extracted from bulk tissue without any cell sorting. Distant lung tissue was collected more than 3 cm away from the tumor edge. Source material: distant non-tumor lung tissue. The source is a man aged 25 to 40 with non-small cell lung cancer.

The chain employs TRBV6-1 and TRBJ2-4; D unclear. There are 13 residues in the CDR3. Trimming stripped 1 base from V and 7 bases from J, with 8 bases between. In germline, CDR1 is MNHNS, CDR2 SASEGT. The CDR3 protein is CASSEGGWNIQYF. CDR3 DNA sequence: TGTGCCAGCAGTGAAGGTGGTTGGAACATTCAGTACTTC.

J is TRBJ2-7 and V is TRBV20-1, with 7 bases lining up with TRBD2. Looked up from germline, CDR1 is DFQATT and CDR2 is SNEGSKA (reference sequence). This CDR3 region has 14 residues. With V trimmed by 3 bases and J by 3 bases, 8 bases remained unmatched. The CDR3 protein is CSASTGTNGYEQYF. CDR3 nucleotide sequence: TGCAGTGCTAGCACCGGGACTAACGGCTACGAGCAGTACTTC.

This clonotype was seen a few times. The J gene is TRBJ1-2, the V gene TRBV11-2; D ambiguous. The CDR3 runs 15 residues. V was trimmed by 1 base and J by 5 bases, leaving 14 bases between them. The germline CDR1 and CDR2 sequences are SGHAT and FQNNGV. The CDR3 nucleotides read TGTGCCAGCAGCTTAGGACGGTCAATGGGGTATGGCTACACCTTC. Translation: CASSLGRSMGYGYTF.

This sequence joins TRBV6-2 or TRBV6-3 and TRBJ2-2; the D gene could be TRBD1 or TRBD2 (5 bases each). This CDR3 spans 14 amino acids. CDR1 and CDR2 from the germline V gene are MNHEY and SVGEGT. With 1 base removed from V and 6 bases from J, the gap between germline ends came to 9 bases. The CDR3 loop reads CASSYWGRAGELFF. The CDR3 DNA reads as TGTGCCAGCAGTTACTGGGGACGGGCCGGGGAGCTGTTTTTT.

This clonotype was found many times. This chain connects TRBV6-6 to TRBJ1-5, with 9 positions matching TRBD1. The length of the CDR3 is 17 residues. V trimming: 2 bases; J trimming: 7 bases; junction bases outside the gene matches: 12. Germline-derived CDR1 and CDR2 are MNHNY and SVGAGI (reference sequence). Here the CDR3 DNA reads TGTGCCAGCAGTTACGGCGATACAGGGGGCTTTCGCCAGCCCCAGCATTTT. Translation gives CASSYGDTGGFRQPQHF.

Remarks on this clonotype: Relative to the germline gene, one junction end is altered; a read error may explain this. This chain uses TRBV6-5 with TRBJ2-7, with D possibly being TRBD1 (6 bases). This CDR3 is 17 amino acids long. Germline CDR1 and CDR2: MNHEY and SVGAGI. The CDR3 loop is CARSGPGQLPGSHEQYF. DNA for the CDR3: TGTGCCAGGAGTGGCCCGGGACAACTCCCAGGCTCCCACGAGCAGTACTTC.

The chain has TRBV6-2 or TRBV6-3 and TRBJ2-1; D call uncertain. V gave up 11 bases and J gave up 5 bases, with 19 bases separating them. CDR3 length: 14 amino acids. CDR1 and CDR2 (germline): MNHEY, SVGEGT. Written as DNA, the CDR3 is TGTGCCGGTAGTTACTCCATTTTTGACAATGAGCAGTTCTTC. Encoded protein: CAGSYSIFDNEQFF.

Many counts were recorded for this clonotype. This chain connects TRBV4-2 to TRBJ2-2; D is perhaps TRBD1 (6 bases). This CDR3 has 15 residues. The V gene lost 4 bases and the J gene lost 0 bases, with 9 bases spanning the gap. From germline, CDR1 is LGHNA and CDR2 YNFKEQ. Here the CDR3 reads CASSPGTTNTGELFF. The CDR3 region has the DNA TGTGCCAGCAGCCCCGGGACAACGAACACCGGGGAGCTGTTTTTT.

In its sample, this clonotype was seen a few times. This chain connects TRBV11-2 to TRBJ2-3; D is perhaps TRBD2 (6 bases). Trimming shortened V by 7 bases and J by 0 bases, and 17 bases separated the two germline ends. Germline V lookup: CDR1 SGHAT, CDR2 FQNNGV. This CDR3 is built from 16 residues. CDR3 region: CASNSPWRGSTDTQYF. The CDR3 coding sequence is TGTGCCAGCAACTCTCCTTGGCGGGGTAGCACAGATACGCAGTATTTT.

About this clonotype itself: A read error may explain this, as a much larger clone is one base away. This rearrangement joins TRBV1 to TRBJ2-7; TRBD2 reflects the table's D call only, with no check against the DNA. TRBV1 counts as a pseudogene. This CDR3 comprises 14 residues. The CDR3 here is CTSSQGLAGTEQYF. The CDR3 DNA reads TGCACCAGCAGCCAAGGACTAGCGGGAACCGAGCAGTACTTC.

This sequence joins TRBV19 and TRBJ1-1, with D uncertain. Germline CDR1 LNHDA, CDR2 SQIVND (reference sequence). There are 13 residues in the CDR3. Trimming left V 7 bases short and J 4 bases short, with 13 bases between. Here the CDR3 DNA reads TGTGCCAGTAATCTAAGGGCGGGCACTGAAGCTTTCTTT. Translated: CASNLRAGTEAFF. The full variable domain, its missing parts supplied by reference TRBV19 and TRBJ1-1, is DGGITQSPKYLFRKEGQNVTLSCEQNLNHDAMYWYRQDPGQGLRLIYYSQIVNDFQKGDIAEGYSVSREKKESFPLTVTSAQKNPTAFYLCASNLRAGTEAFFGQGTRLTVV.

The CDR3 bases are TGCAGTGCTAGAAGTGAGCCCTCCTATAATTCACCCCTCCACTTT. Amino acids: CSARSEPSYNSPLHF. The chain recombines TRBV20-1 with TRBJ1-6; unclear D gene. The V and J ends lost 2 bases and 0 bases respectively, with 8 bases between them. CDR3 length: 15 amino acids. Germline-derived CDR1 and CDR2 are DFQATT and SNEGSKA (reference sequence).

Concerning this clonotype: The CDR3 carries no conserved terminal phenylalanine or tryptophan, so it likely arises from a read error. The CDR3 DNA reads TGTGTCAGCAGTAGGGATTATGGGAGCATCTACGAGCAGTACCTC. This translates into CVSSRDYGSIYEQYL. V gene TRBV11-2 combines with J gene TRBJ2-7, with D possibly TRBD2 on 5 matching bases. The germline V gene encodes CDR1 SGHAT and CDR2 FQNNGV. The CDR3 has 15 residues.

A remark on this clonotype: This may arise from a read error, as a much more abundant clone is one base away. This chain joins TRBV29-1 and TRBJ2-1, with TRBD1 identical over 8 bases. This CDR3 is built from 11 residues. Germline V gives CDR1 SQVTM, CDR2 ANQGSEA. The CDR3 nucleotides read TGCAGCATTGAAAAGGACAGGGCGCAGTTCTTC. Translating gives CSIEKDRAQFF.

About this clonotype itself: One junction end disagrees with the germline gene, perhaps due to a read error. This chain connects TRBV20-1 to TRBJ2-1, with TRBD2 identical over 8 bases. The germline V gene encodes CDR1 DFQATT and CDR2 SNEGSKA (reference sequence). The CDR3 is made up of 15 amino acids. The CDR3, as DNA: TGCAGTACTAGGGTGAGCGGGAGTCTCTACATTGAGCAGTTCTTC. Translating gives CSTRVSGSLYIEQFF.

This chain joins TRBV11-3 and TRBJ2-7, with D possibly being TRBD1 (6 bases). Germline values: CDR1 SGHNT, CDR2 YENEEA. This CDR3 region has 17 residues. V lost 5 bases and J lost 6, with 26 bases in between. CDR3 amino acids: CASSVHRNRDKLREQYF. The DNA of the CDR3 is TGTGCCAGCAGCGTCCACCGAAACCGGGACAAGCTTCGCGAGCAGTACTTC.

This clonotype occurred many times. This chain uses TRBV5-1 with TRBJ2-1; D remains ambiguous. This CDR3 region has 14 residues. Germline values: CDR1 SGHRS, CDR2 YFSETQ. V gave up 6 bases and J gave up 5 bases, with 15 bases separating them. DNA for the CDR3: TGCGCCAGCACCCAAGGCGCGATCCACAATGAGCAGTTCTTC. Translating gives CASTQGAIHNEQFF.

This clonotype was counted between two and nine times. J is TRBJ2-4 and V is TRBV29-1; D call uncertain. Germline V CDR1 and CDR2: SQVTM, ANQGSEA. The CDR3 is made up of 15 amino acids. CDR3 residues: CRGPGDVGAKNIQYF. CDR3 nucleotides: TGCAGAGGTCCTGGGGATGTCGGCGCCAAAAACATTCAGTACTTC.

This clonotype came up a few times. The junction and the germline gene differ at one end; a read error may be behind it. The chain carries TRBV20-1 and TRBJ1-1; possibly TRBD1 for D (5 bases). The germline gives CDR1 DFQATT, CDR2 SNEGSKA (reference sequence). CDR3 length equals 11 residues. As DNA, the CDR3 is TGCCGTGCCACGGCGGGGCCTGATGCTTTCTTT. The encoded protein is CRATAGPDAFF.

Note on this clonotype: This CDR3 fails to terminate in the conserved phenylalanine or tryptophan, so it likely reflects a read error. The limits of the CDR3 on the DNA are not certain, so only TCRdb's listed CDR3 is given. The rearrangement joins TRBV11-1 to TRBJ2-1; the tabulated D call, TRBD2, remains unverified against the DNA. Both ends counted, the CDR3 spans 16 residues. In germline, CDR1 is SGHAT, CDR2 FQDESV (reference sequence). CDR3: CASSELAGDTYNEQFL.

On this clonotype: Sequence at one end of the junction differs from germline and may be a read error. The gene calls are TRBV12-3 or TRBV12-4 and TRBJ2-5, with D possibly being TRBD2 (5 bases). The CDR3 contains 14 residues. CDR3 bases: TGTGCCAGCAGTATGCTAGCCCAACCAGAGGCCCAGTACTTC. This sequence encodes CASSMLAQPEAQYF.

The chain combines TRBV18 with TRBJ2-5; D unresolved. CDR1 and CDR2 (germline): KGHSH, LQKENI. This CDR3 spans 11 amino acids. V lost 3 bases to trimming and J lost 7 bases, with 6 bases between them. The CDR3 loop reads CASSPDGTQYF. Here the CDR3 DNA reads TGTGCCAGCTCACCGGATGGGACCCAGTACTTC.

For this clonotype: A read error may be the cause here, since a much bigger clone is one base away. The chain links TRBV5-4 to TRBJ2-5; D remains unclear. V was clipped by 4 bases and J by 2 bases, with 15 bases between them. The CDR3 spans 15 residues. From germline, CDR1 is SGHNT and CDR2 YYREEE (reference sequence). The CDR3 is CASSPTNNLQETQYF. The CDR3 DNA reads TGTGCCAGCAGCCCCACGAACAACCTTCAAGAGACCCAGTACTTC.